This TCR beta chain was found in a study of OX40 agonist ivuxolimab in advanced cancers. Study-wide background: Partial responses, seen in three patients, involved one hepatocellular carcinoma and two cutaneous melanomas. Overall study results and limits: The specificity for antigen of the expanded peripheral T cells was not determined. Partly responding patients at 0.1-3.0 mg/kg showed some of the smallest clonal expansion.

Note on this clone: The antigen remains unidentified.

Generated by immunoSEQ multiplex PCR, the TCRdb table keeps only in-frame clones and is missing some. The top ten hold 1.5% to 2% of the sample, which has tens of thousands of clones, 80% to 90% seen once. V shed 2 bases and J 10 bases; nucleotides not matched to a gene: 20. Germline assignment: CDR1 MDHEN and CDR2 SYDVKM. The CDR3 is 17 amino acids. The chain employs TRBV28 and TRBJ2-7, with 7 bases lining up with TRBD1. The source material was CD4+ or CD8+ T cells sorted from blood, sampled in a trial of the OX40 agonist ivuxolimab. The origin of this receptor is an adult with an advanced solid tumor such as melanoma, head and neck, liver or kidney cancer. The CDR3 bases are TGTGCCAGCAGTTTAGTAGGGACCAACAGGGGCCTCGGAATCCAGTACTTC. It encodes CASSLVGTNRGLGIQYF.